One and the same sample provided the 23 T cell receptor beta chains below, sequenced in a study of cytomegalovirus exposure and HLA in healthy donors. In the PCR, 60 Vbeta and 13 Jbeta primers were used. Assay used: immunoSEQ multiplex PCR; TCRdb lists only in-frame clones, some missing. Here the sample spans over 150,000 clones, approximately 84% being singletons. What was sequenced was PBMCs. The receptors stem from a girl in the first two years of life in good health and CMV-seronegative.

The chain carries TRBV2 and TRBJ2-5; D may be TRBD2 (6 bases). Germline V gene data show CDR1 as SNHLY and CDR2 as FYNNEI. CDR3 length: 13 amino acids. The V and J ends lost 4 bases and 5 bases respectively, with 11 bases between them. CDR3 DNA sequence: TGTGCCAGCAGTGCCACTAGCTCCGAGACCCAGTACTTC. Its translation: CASSATSSETQYF.

V usage is TRBV18 and J usage is TRBJ1-4; D ambiguous. Germline V gene data show CDR1 as KGHSH and CDR2 as LQKENI. Trimming cost V 0 bases and J 4 bases, with 18 bases left between them. This CDR3 comprises 18 residues. CDR3 amino acids: CASSPPGYFGSVNEKLFF. CDR3 sequence (DNA): TGTGCCAGCTCACCACCAGGCTATTTTGGTAGCGTTAATGAAAAACTGTTTTTT. Variable domain in full (rest from reference TRBV18 and TRBJ1-4): NAGVMQNPRHLVRRRGQEARLRCSPMKGHSHVYWYRQLPEEGLKFMVYLQKENIIDESGMPKERFSAEFPKEGPSILRIQQVVRGDSAAYFCASSPPGYFGSVNEKLFFGSGTQLSVL.

This clone was observed a single time. The CDR3 DNA reads TGTGCCAGCAGTGAAATAGCGGGGGGAATCACAGATACGCAGTATTTT. It encodes CASSEIAGGITDTQYF. The chain joins TRBV6-1 to TRBJ2-3; 10 positions match TRBD2. Per the germline V gene, CDR1 is MNHNS and CDR2 is SASEGT. The CDR3 loop spans 16 amino acids. Trimming removed 2 bases from V and 2 bases from J; junction bases left unmatched: 4.

The sample holds a few counts of this clone. The rearrangement uses TRBV19 and TRBJ2-7, with a tentative D call TRBD1 (5 bases). The CDR3 totals 14 residues. V was shortened by 3 bases and J by 1 base, with 10 bases between the two germline ends. CDR1 is LNHDA, CDR2 SQIVND, per germline (reference sequence). This chain's CDR3 is CASSIRVESYEQYF. For the CDR3, the DNA is TGTGCCAGTAGTATCAGGGTGGAATCCTACGAGCAGTACTTC. Complete variable domain (other parts from reference TRBV19 and TRBJ2-7): DGGITQSPKYLFRKEGQNVTLSCEQNLNHDAMYWYRQDPGQGLRLIYYSQIVNDFQKGDIAEGYSVSREKKESFPLTVTSAQKNPTAFYLCASSIRVESYEQYFGPGTRLTVT.

The rearrangement joins TRBV27 to TRBJ1-2; D not certain. V was shortened by 4 bases and J by 4 bases, with 22 bases between the two germline ends. Germline lookup yields CDR1 MNHEY and CDR2 SMNVEV (reference sequence). This CDR3 has 17 residues. CDR3 loop: CASSSYGTSREAYGYTF. CDR3 DNA sequence: TGTGCCAGCAGTTCCTATGGAACTTCCCGGGAGGCCTATGGCTACACCTTC.

Concerning this clone itself: At one end the junction does not follow the germline gene, possibly because of a read error. The chain carries TRBV7-8 and TRBJ2-3; 7 bases are shared with TRBD2. Germline CDR1 SGHVS, CDR2 FQNEAQ. The CDR3 runs to 15 residues. In DNA form, the CDR3 reads TGTGCCAGCGGACCAACCCGCGGGAGCATAGATACGCAGTATTTT. Protein sequence: CASGPTRGSIDTQYF.

The chain uses TRBV4-1 and TRBJ2-1; 11 nucleotides agree with TRBD2. Germline trimming cut 0 bases from V and 9 bases from J; bases unmatched to any gene: 7. Per the germline V gene, CDR1 is MGHRA and CDR2 is YSYEKL. CDR3 length equals 16 residues. The DNA for the CDR3 is TGCGCCAGCAGCCAAGATCAACTAGCGGGAGCGCTTGAGCAGTTCTTC. Protein sequence: CASSQDQLAGALEQFF.

The gene calls are TRBV7-3 and TRBJ2-1, with 11 bases fitting TRBD2. The CDR3 totals 19 residues. V lost 5 bases, J lost 4 bases, and 16 bases stayed unmatched. Germline loops: CDR1 SGHTA, CDR2 FQGTGA. CDR3 coding DNA: TGTGCCAGCAGCCTTAAAGGAGCTAGCGGGAGGCCGGGGTACAATGAGCAGTTCTTC. Translating gives CASSLKGASGRPGYNEQFF.

The chain joins TRBV30 to TRBJ1-1; TRBD1 matches at 7 bases. This CDR3 is 15 amino acids long. Germline CDR1 is GTSNPN and CDR2 is SVGIG (reference sequence). Unmatched junction bases numbered 12, after V lost 6 bases and J lost 2 bases. CDR3 protein: CACHGQEAKNTEAFF. Written as DNA, the CDR3 is TGTGCCTGCCATGGACAGGAAGCAAAAAACACTGAAGCTTTCTTT.

The chain combines TRBV6-5 with TRBJ1-2, with 7 bases aligning to TRBD1. CDR1 is MNHEY, CDR2 SVGAGI, per germline. The CDR3 covers 12 residues. After removal of 10 bases from V and 4 bases from J, the junction contained 6 bases not matched to a gene. This chain's CDR3 is CATYRGSYGYTF. The CDR3 bases are TGTGCCACGTACAGGGGCTCCTATGGCTACACCTTC.

This rearrangement joins TRBV2 to TRBJ1-5; perhaps TRBD1 as D (6 bases). Germline V CDR1 and CDR2: SNHLY, FYNNEI. V was clipped by 7 bases and J by 0 bases, with 10 bases between them. The CDR3 covers 14 residues. The CDR3 DNA is TGTGCCAGCACGGACAGTAATAGCAATCAGCCCCAGCATTTT. Translation gives CASTDSNSNQPQHF.

V is TRBV15 and J is TRBJ2-1, with 12 positions matching TRBD1. Germline loops: CDR1 LNHNV, CDR2 YYDKDF (reference sequence). V lost 3 bases to trimming and J lost 6 bases; unmatched junction nucleotides: 6. The CDR3 consists of 16 residues. The CDR3 DNA reads TGTGCCACCAGCAGGGGGACAGGGGGCAGGGCCAATGAGCAGTTCTTC. It is translated as CATSRGTGGRANEQFF.

The rearrangement links TRBV6-5 to TRBJ2-7; TRBD1 matches at 7 bases. J was trimmed by 2 bases and V by 4 bases; bases with no gene match: 8. The CDR3 has 15 residues. Germline CDR1 MNHEY, CDR2 SVGAGI. The CDR3 loop is CASSSDRDRPYEQYF. As DNA, the CDR3 is TGTGCCAGCAGTTCCGATAGGGACAGACCCTACGAGCAGTACTTC.

This chain links TRBV9 with TRBJ2-3, with 10 bases that match TRBD2. The CDR3 length is 19 residues. Germline CDR1 reads SGDLS; CDR2 reads YYNGEE. V trimming: 2 bases; J trimming: 1 base; junction bases outside the gene matches: 13. CDR3 coding DNA: TGTGCCAGCAGCGTGACCCCCCCTATAGCGGGGGGAGGCACAGATACGCAGTATTTT. Translated: CASSVTPPIAGGGTDTQYF.

As to this clone: At one of its ends the junction is not consistent with the germline gene, which may arise from a read error. CDR3 nucleotide sequence: TGCGCCAGCAGCAAAGAGGACAGGGGGCGAGGAACCGGGGAGCTGTTTTTT. This gives the protein CASSKEDRGRGTGELFF. This rearrangement joins TRBV4-1 to TRBJ2-2; 11 nucleotides line up with TRBD1. The CDR3 covers 17 residues. In germline, CDR1 is MGHRA, CDR2 YSYEKL.

This chain's CDR3 is CASSFRLSYEQYF. Here the CDR3 DNA reads TGTGCCAGCAGCTTTAGACTCTCCTACGAGCAGTACTTC. This sequence joins TRBV5-8 and TRBJ2-7, with D hard to call. CDR3 length: 13 residues. Trimming removed 2 bases from V and 0 bases from J, with 6 bases in between. Germline-derived CDR1 and CDR2 are SGHTS and YDEGEE. The full variable domain, with the rest looked up from reference TRBV5-8 and TRBJ2-7, is EAGVTQSPTHLIKTRGQQATLRCSPISGHTSVYWYQQALGLGLQFLLWYDEGEERNRGNFPPRFSGRQFPNYSSELNVNALELEDSALYLCASSFRLSYEQYFGPGTRLTVT.

The rearrangement links TRBV7-3 to TRBJ2-7; TRBD1 matches 9 bases. V lost 4 bases, J lost 4 bases, and 2 bases stayed unmatched. Germline lookup yields CDR1 SGHTA and CDR2 FQGTGA. This CDR3 region has 13 residues. CDR3 sequence: CASSSGTGYEQYF. The CDR3 DNA follows: TGTGCCAGCAGCTCCGGGACAGGGTACGAGCAGTACTTC.

The V and J genes are TRBV5-6 and TRBJ1-4; no clear D. Per the germline V gene, CDR1 is SGHDT and CDR2 is YYEEEE. This CDR3 contains 15 residues. V was pared by 1 base and J by 4 bases, with 11 bases between. CDR3 sequence reads: CASSLSGRDNEKLFF. The CDR3 DNA is TGTGCCAGCAGCTTGTCCGGCCGGGATAATGAAAAACTGTTTTTT.

J is TRBJ1-2 and V is TRBV5-1, with 10 bases lining up with TRBD1. The CDR3 loop spans 16 amino acids. CDR1 and CDR2 (germline): SGHRS, YFSETQ. V dropped 4 bases and J dropped 8; count of bases not matched to a gene: 14. The CDR3 here is CASSTTRQGASEGYTF. The CDR3, as DNA: TGCGCCAGCAGCACCACTCGACAGGGGGCAAGTGAGGGCTACACCTTC.

V is TRBV5-1 and J is TRBJ2-1; 7 bases agree with TRBD2. This CDR3 is 15 amino acids long. The V gene end was trimmed by 1 base and the J gene end by 4 bases; junction bases not matched to a gene: 5. In germline, CDR1 is SGHRS, CDR2 YFSETQ. The CDR3 DNA sequence: TGCGCCAGCAGCTTGTATGCGGGAGATTACAATGAGCAGTTCTTC. Translating it yields CASSLYAGDYNEQFF.

The chain has TRBV27 and TRBJ2-7; a possible D gene is TRBD2 (5 bases). Germline values: CDR1 MNHEY, CDR2 SMNVEV (reference sequence). The V and J ends lost 3 bases and 6 bases respectively, with 9 bases between them. The CDR3 runs 12 residues. CDR3 sequence reads: CASSFRGTEQYF. DNA for the CDR3: TGTGCCAGCAGTTTCCGGGGTACCGAGCAGTACTTC.

The V call is TRBV7-6, the J call TRBJ2-2, with TRBD1 as a possible D gene (6 bases). The CDR3 has 14 residues. The germline V gene has CDR1 SGHVS and CDR2 FNYEAQ. Deletions cut 1 base from V and 5 bases from J, with 8 bases between. Here the CDR3 DNA reads TGTGCCAGCAGCTTAGACAGGGTGACCGGGGAGCTGTTTTTT. This gives the protein CASSLDRVTGELFF.

The chain couples TRBV2 to TRBJ2-5; D gene ambiguous. This CDR3 spans 13 amino acids. The germline CDR1 and CDR2 sequences are SNHLY and FYNNEI. The V and J ends lost 2 bases and 2 bases respectively, with 6 bases between them. Here the CDR3 DNA reads TGTGCCAGCAGTGAACTCAGACAAGAGACCCAGTACTTC. Translating it yields CASSELRQETQYF.